The rows below give T cell receptor beta chains drawn from one sample of a study of siplizumab effects on memory and regulatory T cells. Assay used: immunoSEQ multiplex PCR; TCRdb lists only in-frame clones, some missing. The sample lists 100,000 or so clones; about nine tenths were seen once. Sequences were obtained from non-Treg CD4+ T cells sorted from blood. These receptors all come from a human donor in good health. CDR3s include the opening cysteine and the closing phenylalanine or tryptophan. The D gene is left open where the match is weak. A clone size is listed for some rows: how often the clone was seen (once, few, many), or a class if it is expanded.

cdr3_nt cdr3_aa j_call d_call clone_size v_call
TGTGCCAGCAGCCCCAGGGGGCCCCTTTACGAAAAACTGTTTTTT CASSPRGPLYEKLFF TRBJ1-4 TRBD1 once TRBV6-5
TGTGCCACCAGCAGACAGGGTGACATTCAGTACTTC CATSRQGDIQYF TRBJ2-4 . . TRBV15
TGTGCCACTTCGGGACAGCACAATCAGCCCCAGCATTTT CATSGQHNQPQHF TRBJ1-5 TRBD1 . TRBV19
TGTGCCAGCAGCTTAGATCTTCTAGCGGGAGGTGACACCGGGGAGCTGTTTTTT CASSLDLLAGGDTGELFF TRBJ2-2 TRBD2 . TRBV7-6
TGTGCCAGCGGGGGACAGACTAATGAAAAACTGTTTTTT CASGGQTNEKLFF TRBJ1-4 TRBD1 . TRBV6-5
TGTGCCAGTAGCGGCCACAATGAGCAGTTCTTC CASSGHNEQFF TRBJ2-1 . . TRBV7-2
TGTGCCAGCAGCTTAGATCTAACAGGGGGCAGTCAGCCCCAGCATTTT CASSLDLTGGSQPQHF TRBJ1-5 TRBD1 once TRBV11-2
TGTGCCAGTAGTATAGAGGGAACTCAGCCCCAGCATTTT CASSIEGTQPQHF TRBJ1-5 . few TRBV19
TGTGCCAGCAGCTTAGGGGGACTAGCGGGGGAGGAGCAGTTCTTC CASSLGGLAGEEQFF TRBJ2-1 TRBD2 . TRBV11-3
TGTGCCAGCAGAAGGGGGGGAATGAACACTGAAGCTTTCTTT CASRRGGMNTEAFF TRBJ1-1 . . TRBV2
TGTGCCAGCAGTACAGGGGTAGGGCGCACCGGGGAGCTGTTTTTT CASSTGVGRTGELFF TRBJ2-2 TRBD1 . TRBV9
TGTGCCAGCAGACCCGACAGGGCTAACTATGGCTACACCTTC CASRPDRANYGYTF TRBJ1-2 TRBD1 . TRBV7-9
TGTGCCAGCAGTTTCCGGCAGGGGCGATACGAGCAGTACTTC CASSFRQGRYEQYF TRBJ2-7 . . TRBV6-5
TGTGCCAGCAGCCCCGGCCAGGGAACATACTTC CASSPGQGTYF TRBJ2-7 . . TRBV7-9
TGCAGCGCCCGGGACAGGGGCGTCTACGAGCAGTACTTC CSARDRGVYEQYF TRBJ2-7 TRBD1 . TRBV29-1
TGTGCCAGCAGCTTAGCGCGGGGCCACCGGGAGCTGTTTTTT CASSLARGHRELFF TRBJ2-2 . . TRBV7-6
TGTGCCAGTAGTGCTGCTGGCCCGGGAATATATGGCTACACCTTC CASSAAGPGIYGYTF TRBJ1-2 . . TRBV6-1
TGTGCCAGCAGCGTAGGGGGGGTTGATACGCAGTATTTT CASSVGGVDTQYF TRBJ2-3 . . TRBV9
TGTGCCAGCAGTTTCCTAACTAGCGGTCTTTCCTACAATGAGCAGTTCTTC CASSFLTSGLSYNEQFF TRBJ2-1 TRBD2 . TRBV27
TGTGCCAGCAGCTTGCGGCTAGCGGGGAGACCCACAGATACGCAGTATTTT CASSLRLAGRPTDTQYF TRBJ2-3 TRBD2 . TRBV5-6
TGTGCCAGCAGGACGAGCGGGAGGCACGATACGCAGTATTTT CASRTSGRHDTQYF TRBJ2-3 TRBD2 once TRBV27